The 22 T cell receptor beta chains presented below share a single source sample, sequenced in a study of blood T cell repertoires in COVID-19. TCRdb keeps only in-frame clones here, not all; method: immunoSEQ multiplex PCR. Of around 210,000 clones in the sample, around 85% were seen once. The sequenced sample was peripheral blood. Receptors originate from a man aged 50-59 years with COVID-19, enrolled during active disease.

CDR3 sequence (DNA): TGTGCCAGCTCACCACCGCGGGGGGGGACAGATACGCAGTATTTT. This codes for CASSPPRGGTDTQYF. The V call is TRBV18, the J call TRBJ2-3; 9 bases are a match to TRBD2. Trimming took 0 bases from V and 3 from J; bases not matched to a gene: 1. Per germline, CDR1 KGHSH and CDR2 LQKENI. The CDR3 totals 15 residues.

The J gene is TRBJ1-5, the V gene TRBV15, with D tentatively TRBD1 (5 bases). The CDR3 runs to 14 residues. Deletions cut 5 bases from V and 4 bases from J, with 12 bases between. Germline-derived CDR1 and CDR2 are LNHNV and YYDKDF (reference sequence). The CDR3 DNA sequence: TGTGCCACCAGCCCCTTGCGGGGGAATCAGCCCCAGCATTTT. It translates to CATSPLRGNQPQHF.

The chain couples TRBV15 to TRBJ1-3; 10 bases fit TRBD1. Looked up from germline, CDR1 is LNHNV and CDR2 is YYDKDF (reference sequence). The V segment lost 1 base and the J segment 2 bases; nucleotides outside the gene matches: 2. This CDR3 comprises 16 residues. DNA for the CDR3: TGTGCCACCAGCAGAGTTGGACAGGGGGCTGGAAACACCATATATTTT. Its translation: CATSRVGQGAGNTIYF.

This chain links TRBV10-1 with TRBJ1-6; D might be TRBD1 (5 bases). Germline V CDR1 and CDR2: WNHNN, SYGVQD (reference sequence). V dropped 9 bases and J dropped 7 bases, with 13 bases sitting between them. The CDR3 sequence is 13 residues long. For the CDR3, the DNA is TGCGCCAGTAAAGACAGTGGGAATTCACCCCTCCACTTT. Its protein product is CASKDSGNSPLHF.

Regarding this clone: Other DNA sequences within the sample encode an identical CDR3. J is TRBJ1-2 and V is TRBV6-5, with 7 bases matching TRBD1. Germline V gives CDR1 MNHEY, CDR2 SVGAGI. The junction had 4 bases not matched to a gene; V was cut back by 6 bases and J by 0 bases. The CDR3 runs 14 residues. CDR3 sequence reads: CASSRQGTNYGYTF. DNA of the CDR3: TGTGCCAGCAGCCGACAGGGTACTAACTATGGCTACACCTTC.

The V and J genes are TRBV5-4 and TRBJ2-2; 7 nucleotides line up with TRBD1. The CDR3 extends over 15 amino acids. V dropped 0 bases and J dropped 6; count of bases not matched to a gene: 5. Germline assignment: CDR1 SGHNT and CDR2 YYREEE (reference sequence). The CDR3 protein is CASSLGGGAPGELFF. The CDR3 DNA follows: TGTGCCAGCAGCTTGGGAGGGGGCGCCCCCGGGGAGCTGTTTTTT.

The CDR3 region has the DNA TGTGCCAGCGGGACAGACAATTCACCCCTCCACTTT. This codes for CASGTDNSPLHF. This chain links TRBV12-3 or TRBV12-4 with TRBJ1-6, with 7 bases matching TRBD1. V lost 8 bases and J lost 7; bases outside the gene matches: 2. The CDR3 runs to 12 residues.

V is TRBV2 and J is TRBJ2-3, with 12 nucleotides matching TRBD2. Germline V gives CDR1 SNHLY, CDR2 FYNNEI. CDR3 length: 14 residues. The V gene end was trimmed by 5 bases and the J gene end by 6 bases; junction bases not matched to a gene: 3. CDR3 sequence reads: CASSRLAGEDTQYF. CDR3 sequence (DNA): TGTGCCAGCAGTCGACTAGCGGGGGAGGATACGCAGTATTTT.

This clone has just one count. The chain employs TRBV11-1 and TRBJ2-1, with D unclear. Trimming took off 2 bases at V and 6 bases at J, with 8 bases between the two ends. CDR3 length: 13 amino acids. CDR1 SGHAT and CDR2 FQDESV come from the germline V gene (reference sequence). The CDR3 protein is CASSLTEFNEQFF. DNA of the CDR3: TGTGCCAGCAGCTTAACTGAATTCAATGAGCAGTTCTTC.

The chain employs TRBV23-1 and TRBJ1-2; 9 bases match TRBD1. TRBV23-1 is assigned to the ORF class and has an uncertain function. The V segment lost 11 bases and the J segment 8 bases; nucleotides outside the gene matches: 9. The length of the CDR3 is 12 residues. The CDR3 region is CAGDRAKHGYTF. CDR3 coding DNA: TGCGCCGGGGACAGGGCAAAGCACGGCTACACCTTC.

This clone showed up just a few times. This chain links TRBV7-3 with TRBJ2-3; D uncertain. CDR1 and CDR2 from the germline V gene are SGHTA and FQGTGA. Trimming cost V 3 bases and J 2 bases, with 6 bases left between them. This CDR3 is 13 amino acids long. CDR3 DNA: TGTGCCAGCAGCTTCCGCGTCACAGATACGCAGTATTTT. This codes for CASSFRVTDTQYF.

This chain's CDR3 is CASTHDRDQPQHF. CDR3 DNA sequence: TGTGCCAGTACCCACGACAGGGACCAGCCCCAGCATTTT. The genes are TRBV19 and TRBJ1-5, with 7 bases aligning to TRBD1. The ends lost 7 bases at V and 7 bases at J; junction bases unmatched: 7. Germline V gene sequence: CDR1 LNHDA, CDR2 SQIVND (reference sequence). This CDR3 region has 13 residues.

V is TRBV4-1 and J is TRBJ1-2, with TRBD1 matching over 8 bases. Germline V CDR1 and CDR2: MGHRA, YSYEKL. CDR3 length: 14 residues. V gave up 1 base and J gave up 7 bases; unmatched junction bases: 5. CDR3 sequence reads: CASSQVQGAPGYTF. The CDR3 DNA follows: TGCGCCAGCAGCCAAGTTCAGGGGGCTCCTGGCTACACCTTC.

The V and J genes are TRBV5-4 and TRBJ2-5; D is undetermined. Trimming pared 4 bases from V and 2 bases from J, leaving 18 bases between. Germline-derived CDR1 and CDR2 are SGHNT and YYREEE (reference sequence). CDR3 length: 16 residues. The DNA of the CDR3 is TGTGCCAGCAGCCCGAAACAGAATTTTATTCAAGAGACCCAGTACTTC. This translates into CASSPKQNFIQETQYF.

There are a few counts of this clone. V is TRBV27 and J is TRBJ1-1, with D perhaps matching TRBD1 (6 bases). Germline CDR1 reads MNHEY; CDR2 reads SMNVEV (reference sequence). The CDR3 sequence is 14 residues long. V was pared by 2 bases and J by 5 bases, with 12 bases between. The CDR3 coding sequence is TGTGCCAGCAGTTTACGAGGGGGTAGTACTGAAGCTTTCTTT. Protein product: CASSLRGGSTEAFF.

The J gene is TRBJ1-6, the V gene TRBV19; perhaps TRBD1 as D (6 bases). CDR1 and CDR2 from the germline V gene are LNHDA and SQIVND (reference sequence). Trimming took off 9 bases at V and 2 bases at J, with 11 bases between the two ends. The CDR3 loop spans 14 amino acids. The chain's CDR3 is CASEQGTYNSPLHF. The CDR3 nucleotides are TGTGCCAGCGAACAGGGAACCTATAATTCACCCCTCCACTTT.

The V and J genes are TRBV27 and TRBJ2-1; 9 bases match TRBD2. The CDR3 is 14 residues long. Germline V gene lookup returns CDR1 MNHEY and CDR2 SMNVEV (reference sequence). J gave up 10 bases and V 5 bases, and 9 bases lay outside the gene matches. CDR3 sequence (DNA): TGTGCCAGCAGTCAGACTCTAGCGGGGAGAGAGCAGTTCTTC. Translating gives CASSQTLAGREQFF.

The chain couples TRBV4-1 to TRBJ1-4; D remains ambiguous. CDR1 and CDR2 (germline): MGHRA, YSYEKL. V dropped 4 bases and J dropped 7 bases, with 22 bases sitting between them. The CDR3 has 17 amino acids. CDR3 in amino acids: CASSPYIGPGSSEKLFF. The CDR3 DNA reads TGCGCCAGCAGCCCCTACATAGGCCCCGGGAGTAGTGAAAAACTGTTTTTT.

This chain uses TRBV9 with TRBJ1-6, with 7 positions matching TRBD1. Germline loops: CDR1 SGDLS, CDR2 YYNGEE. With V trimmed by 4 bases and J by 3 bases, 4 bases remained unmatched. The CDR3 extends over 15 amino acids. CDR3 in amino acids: CASSSRTGYNSPLHF. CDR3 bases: TGTGCCAGCAGCTCTAGGACAGGCTATAATTCACCCCTCCACTTT.

DNA of the CDR3: TGTGCCAGCAGTGAAATACCAGGGGCATCCTACAATGAGCAGTTCTTC. Its protein is CASSEIPGASYNEQFF. This sequence joins TRBV6-1 and TRBJ2-1; TRBD1 might be the D (6 bases). Germline V gene sequence: CDR1 MNHNS, CDR2 SASEGT. The CDR3 totals 16 residues. Trimming removed 2 bases from V and 1 base from J, with 12 bases in between.

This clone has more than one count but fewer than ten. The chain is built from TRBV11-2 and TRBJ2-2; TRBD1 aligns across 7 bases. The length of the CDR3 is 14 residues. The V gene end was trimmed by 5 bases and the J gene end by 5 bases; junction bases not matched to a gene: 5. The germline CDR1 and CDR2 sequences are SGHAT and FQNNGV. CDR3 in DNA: TGTGCCAGCAGCGAAAACAGGGGTACCGGGGAGCTGTTTTTT. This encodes CASSENRGTGELFF.

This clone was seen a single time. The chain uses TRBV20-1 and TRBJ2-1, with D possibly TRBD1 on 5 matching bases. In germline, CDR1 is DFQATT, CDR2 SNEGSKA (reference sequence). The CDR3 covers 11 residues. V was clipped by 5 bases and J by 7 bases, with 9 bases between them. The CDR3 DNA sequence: TGCAGTGCTCAGGGATCGAATGAGCAGTTCTTC. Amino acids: CSAQGSNEQFF.